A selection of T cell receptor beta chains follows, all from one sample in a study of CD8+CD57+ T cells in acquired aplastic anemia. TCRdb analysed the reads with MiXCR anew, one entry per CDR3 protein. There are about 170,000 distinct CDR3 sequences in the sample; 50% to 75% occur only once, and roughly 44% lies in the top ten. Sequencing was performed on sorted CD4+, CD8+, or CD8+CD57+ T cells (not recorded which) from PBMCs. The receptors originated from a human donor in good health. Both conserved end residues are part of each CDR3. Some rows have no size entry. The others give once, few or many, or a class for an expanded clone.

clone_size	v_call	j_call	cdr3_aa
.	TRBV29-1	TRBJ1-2	CSVEKEGWDGYTF
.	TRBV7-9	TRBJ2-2	CASSLSAARTGELFF
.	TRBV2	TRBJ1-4	CASNPTGPNEKLFF
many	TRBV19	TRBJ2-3	CASSKGGDTQYF
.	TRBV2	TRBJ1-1	CASSDGRVNTEAFF
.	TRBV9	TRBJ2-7	CASREDRGYEQYF
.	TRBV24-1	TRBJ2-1	CATSSAGVRNEQFF
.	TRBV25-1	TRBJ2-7	CASSSRDSSGPYF
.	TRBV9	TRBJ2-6	CASSGNRVSGANVLTF
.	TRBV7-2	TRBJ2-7	CASSLLGVGEQYF
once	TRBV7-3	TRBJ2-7	CASSSQDTSYEQYF
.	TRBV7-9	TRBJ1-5	CASSLVLAGGNTGGSNQPQHF
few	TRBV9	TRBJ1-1	CASSVGGTGEAFF
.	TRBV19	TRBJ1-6	CASSNSGRDNSPLHF
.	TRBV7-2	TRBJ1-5	CASSLREGLSNQPQHF
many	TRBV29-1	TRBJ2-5	CSVDGGQQETQYF
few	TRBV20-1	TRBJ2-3	CSARAASTDTQYF
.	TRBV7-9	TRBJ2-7	CASSLGIEQYF
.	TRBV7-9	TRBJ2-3	CASSPSNTQYF
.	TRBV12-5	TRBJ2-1	CASSPRDYGLYNEQFF
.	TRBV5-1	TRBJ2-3	CASSFSGSGLHTQYF
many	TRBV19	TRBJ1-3	CASSTDRGNTIYF